This TCR beta chain was sequenced during a study of beta chain features in type 1 diabetes. Trimming took off 2 bases at V and 0 bases at J, with 8 bases between the two ends. This CDR3 is 14 amino acids long. The V gene's germline CDR1 is SGHNT and CDR2 YYREEE (reference sequence). Expressed TCRB transcripts were sequenced after all isolated RNA was converted to cDNA. Clones were read by immunoSEQ multiplex PCR, and TCRdb kept only the in-frame ones, dropping some. This sample carries around 190,000 clones, approximately 13% of them seen once, and the ten largest clones take roughly 0.56%. This chain connects TRBV5-4 to TRBJ1-2; unclear D gene. The source material was central memory CD4+ T cells from blood. This sequence originates from a woman in her late teens or twenties in good health. The CDR3 sequence: CASSFPGTNYGYTF. Written as DNA, the CDR3 is TGTGCCAGCAGCTTTCCGGGAACTAACTATGGCTACACCTTC.